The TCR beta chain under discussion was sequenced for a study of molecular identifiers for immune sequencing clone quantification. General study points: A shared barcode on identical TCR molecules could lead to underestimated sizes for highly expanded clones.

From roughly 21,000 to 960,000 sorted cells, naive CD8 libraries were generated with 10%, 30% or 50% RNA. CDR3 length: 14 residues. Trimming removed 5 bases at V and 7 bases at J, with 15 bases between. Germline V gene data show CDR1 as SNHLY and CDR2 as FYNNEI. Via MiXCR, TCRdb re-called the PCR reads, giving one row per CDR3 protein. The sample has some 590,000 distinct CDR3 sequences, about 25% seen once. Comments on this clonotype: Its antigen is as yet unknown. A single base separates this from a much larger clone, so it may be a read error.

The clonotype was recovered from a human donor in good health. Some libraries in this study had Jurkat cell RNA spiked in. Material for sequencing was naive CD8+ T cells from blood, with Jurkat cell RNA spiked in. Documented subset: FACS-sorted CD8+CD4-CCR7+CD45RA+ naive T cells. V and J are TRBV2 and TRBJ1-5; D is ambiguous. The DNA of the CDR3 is TGTGCCAGCAGTTACAACTCTGTGGGGCAGCCCCAGCATTTT. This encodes CASSYNSVGQPQHF.